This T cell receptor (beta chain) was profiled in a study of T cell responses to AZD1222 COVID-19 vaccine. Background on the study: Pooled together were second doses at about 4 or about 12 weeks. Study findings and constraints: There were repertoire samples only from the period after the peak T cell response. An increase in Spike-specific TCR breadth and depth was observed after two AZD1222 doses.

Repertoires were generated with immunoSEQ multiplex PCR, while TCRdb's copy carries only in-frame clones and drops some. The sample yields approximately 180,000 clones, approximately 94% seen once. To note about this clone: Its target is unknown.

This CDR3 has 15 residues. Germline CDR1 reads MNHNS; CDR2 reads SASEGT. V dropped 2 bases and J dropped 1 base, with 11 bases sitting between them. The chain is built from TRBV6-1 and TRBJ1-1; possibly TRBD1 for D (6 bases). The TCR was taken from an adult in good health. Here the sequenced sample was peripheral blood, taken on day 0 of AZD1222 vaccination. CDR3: CASSERGGGNTEAFF. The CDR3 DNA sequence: TGTGCCAGCAGTGAAAGAGGAGGGGGGAACACTGAAGCTTTCTTT.